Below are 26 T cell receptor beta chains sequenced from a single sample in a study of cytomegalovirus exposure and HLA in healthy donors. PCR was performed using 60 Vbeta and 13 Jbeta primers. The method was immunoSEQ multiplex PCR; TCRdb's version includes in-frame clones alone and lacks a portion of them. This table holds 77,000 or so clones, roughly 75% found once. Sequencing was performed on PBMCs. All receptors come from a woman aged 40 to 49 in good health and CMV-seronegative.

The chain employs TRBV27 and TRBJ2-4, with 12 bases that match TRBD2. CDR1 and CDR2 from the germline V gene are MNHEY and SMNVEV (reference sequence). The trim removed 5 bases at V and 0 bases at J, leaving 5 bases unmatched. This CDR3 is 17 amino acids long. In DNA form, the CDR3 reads TGTGCCAGCAGTCCCGCGGGACTAGCGGGAGCCAAAAACATTCAGTACTTC. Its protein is CASSPAGLAGAKNIQYF.

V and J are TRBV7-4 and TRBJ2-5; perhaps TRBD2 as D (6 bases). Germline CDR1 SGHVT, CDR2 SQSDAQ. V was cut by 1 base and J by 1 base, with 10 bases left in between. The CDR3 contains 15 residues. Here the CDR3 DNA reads TGTGCCAGCAGCTTAGTCGGGAGACCCCAAGAGACCCAGTACTTC. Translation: CASSLVGRPQETQYF.

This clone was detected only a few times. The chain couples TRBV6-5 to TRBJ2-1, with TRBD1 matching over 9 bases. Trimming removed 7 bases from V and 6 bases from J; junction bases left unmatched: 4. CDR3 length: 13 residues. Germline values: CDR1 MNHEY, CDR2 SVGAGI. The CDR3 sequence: CASTVTGGNEQFF. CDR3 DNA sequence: TGTGCCAGCACCGTGACAGGGGGCAATGAGCAGTTCTTC.

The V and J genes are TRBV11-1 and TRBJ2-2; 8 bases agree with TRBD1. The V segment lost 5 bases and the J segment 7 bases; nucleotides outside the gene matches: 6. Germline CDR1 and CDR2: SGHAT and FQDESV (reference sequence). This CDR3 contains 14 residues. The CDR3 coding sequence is TGTGCCAGCAGCCAGGACAGGGTGGTCGGGGAGCTGTTTTTT. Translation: CASSQDRVVGELFF.

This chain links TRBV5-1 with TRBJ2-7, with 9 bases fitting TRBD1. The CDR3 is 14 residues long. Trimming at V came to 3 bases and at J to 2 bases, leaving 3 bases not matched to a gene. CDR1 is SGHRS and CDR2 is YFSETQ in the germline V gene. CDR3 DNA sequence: TGCGCCAGCAGCTCGACAGGGGGAGCCTACGAGCAGTACTTC. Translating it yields CASSSTGGAYEQYF.

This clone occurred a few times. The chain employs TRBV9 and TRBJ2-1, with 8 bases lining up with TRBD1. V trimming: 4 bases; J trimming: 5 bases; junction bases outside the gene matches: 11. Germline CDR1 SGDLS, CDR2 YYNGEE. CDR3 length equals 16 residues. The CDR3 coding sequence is TGTGCCAGCAGCACCTCGACAGGGGTTCTCGACAATGAGCAGTTCTTC. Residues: CASSTSTGVLDNEQFF.

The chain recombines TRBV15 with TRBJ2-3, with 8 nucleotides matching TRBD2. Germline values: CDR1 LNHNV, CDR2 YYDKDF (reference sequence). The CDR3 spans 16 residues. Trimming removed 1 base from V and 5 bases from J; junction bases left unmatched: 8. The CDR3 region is CATSRVSVAGKDTQYF. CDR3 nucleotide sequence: TGTGCCACCAGCAGAGTCTCGGTAGCGGGAAAAGATACGCAGTATTTT. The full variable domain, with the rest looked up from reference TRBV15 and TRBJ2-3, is DAMVIQNPRYQVTQFGKPVTLSCSQTLNHNVMYWYQQKSSQAPKLLFHYYDKDFNNEADTPDNFQSRRPNTSFCFLDIRSPGLGDTAMYLCATSRVSVAGKDTQYFGPGTRLTVL.

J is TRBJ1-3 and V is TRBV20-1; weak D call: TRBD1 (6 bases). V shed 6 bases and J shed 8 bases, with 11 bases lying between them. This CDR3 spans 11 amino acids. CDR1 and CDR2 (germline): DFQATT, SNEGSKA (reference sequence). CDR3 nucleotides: TGCAGTGCCCAGGGGTGGGACACCATATATTTT. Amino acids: CSAQGWDTIYF.

For the CDR3, the DNA is TGCGCCAGCAGCCAAGAGGTGTATGGCCTAGCCTCCGGAGGAGAGCAGTACTTC. It yields the protein CASSQEVYGLASGGEQYF. The genes are TRBV4-3 and TRBJ2-7; D perhaps matches TRBD2 (5 bases). Germline CDR1 LGHNA, CDR2 YSLEER. V was shortened by 0 bases and J by 7 bases, with 25 bases between the two germline ends. The CDR3 covers 18 residues.

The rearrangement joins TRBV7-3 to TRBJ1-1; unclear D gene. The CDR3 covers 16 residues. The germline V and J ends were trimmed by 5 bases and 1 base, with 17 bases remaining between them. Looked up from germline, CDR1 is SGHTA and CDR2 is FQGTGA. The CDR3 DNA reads TGTGCCAGCAGCCCTTTGGGAGGGATTAAGAACACTGAAGCTTTCTTT. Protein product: CASSPLGGIKNTEAFF.

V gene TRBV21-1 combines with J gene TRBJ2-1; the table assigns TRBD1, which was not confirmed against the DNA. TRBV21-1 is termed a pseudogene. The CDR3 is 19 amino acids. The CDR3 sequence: CASSVRDRVVIGSYNEQFF. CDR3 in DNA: TGTGCCAGCAGCGTCCGGGACAGGGTCGTGATAGGCTCCTACAATGAGCAGTTCTTC.

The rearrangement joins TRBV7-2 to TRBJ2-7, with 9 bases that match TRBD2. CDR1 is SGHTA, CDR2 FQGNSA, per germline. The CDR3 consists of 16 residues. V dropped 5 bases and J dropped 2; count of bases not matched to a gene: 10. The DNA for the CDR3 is TGTGCCAGCAGCATCCTGATAGCGGGAGCCACCTACGAGCAGTACTTC. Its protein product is CASSILIAGATYEQYF.

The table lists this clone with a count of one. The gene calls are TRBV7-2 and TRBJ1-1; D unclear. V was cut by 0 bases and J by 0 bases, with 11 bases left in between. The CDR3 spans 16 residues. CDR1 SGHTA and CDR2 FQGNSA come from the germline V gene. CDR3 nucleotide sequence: TGTGCCAGCAGCTTAGCGTCGAGGATAATGAACACTGAAGCTTTCTTT. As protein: CASSLASRIMNTEAFF.

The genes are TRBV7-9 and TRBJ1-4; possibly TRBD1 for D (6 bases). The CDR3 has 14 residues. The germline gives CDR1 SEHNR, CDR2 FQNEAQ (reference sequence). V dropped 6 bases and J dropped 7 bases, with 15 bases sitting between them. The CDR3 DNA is TGTGCCAGCAGGAGGGAGGGGGTCGGTGAAAAACTGTTTTTT. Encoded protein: CASRREGVGEKLFF.

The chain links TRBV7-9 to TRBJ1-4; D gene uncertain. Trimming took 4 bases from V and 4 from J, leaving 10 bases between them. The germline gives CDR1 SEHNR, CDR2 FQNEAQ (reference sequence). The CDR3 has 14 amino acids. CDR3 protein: CASSSWALNEKLFF. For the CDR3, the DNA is TGTGCCAGCAGCTCCTGGGCCCTTAATGAAAAACTGTTTTTT.

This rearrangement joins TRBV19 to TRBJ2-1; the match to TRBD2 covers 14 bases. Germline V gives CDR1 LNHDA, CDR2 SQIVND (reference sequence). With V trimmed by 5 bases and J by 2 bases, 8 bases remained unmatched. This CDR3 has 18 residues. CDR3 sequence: CASSWTSGGPTTYNEQFF. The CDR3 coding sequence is TGTGCCAGTAGTTGGACTAGCGGGGGGCCTACGACCTACAATGAGCAGTTCTTC.

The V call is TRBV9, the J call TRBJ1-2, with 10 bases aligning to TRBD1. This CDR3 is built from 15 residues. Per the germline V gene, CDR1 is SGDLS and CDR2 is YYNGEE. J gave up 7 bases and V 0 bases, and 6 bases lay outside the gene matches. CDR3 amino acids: CASSVVTGGASGYTF. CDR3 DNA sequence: TGTGCCAGCAGCGTAGTGACAGGGGGCGCGAGTGGCTACACCTTC.

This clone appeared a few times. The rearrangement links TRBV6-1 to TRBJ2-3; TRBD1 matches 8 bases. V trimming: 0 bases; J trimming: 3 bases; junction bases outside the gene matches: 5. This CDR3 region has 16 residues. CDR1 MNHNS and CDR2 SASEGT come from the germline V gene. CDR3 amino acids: CASSEAPQGATDTQYF. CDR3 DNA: TGTGCCAGCAGTGAAGCGCCCCAGGGGGCGACAGATACGCAGTATTTT.

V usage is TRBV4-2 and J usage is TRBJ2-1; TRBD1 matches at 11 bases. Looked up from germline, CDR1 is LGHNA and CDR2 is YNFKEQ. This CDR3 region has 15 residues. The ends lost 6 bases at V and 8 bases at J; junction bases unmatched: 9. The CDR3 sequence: CASSSPGQGVDEQFF. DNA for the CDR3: TGTGCCAGCAGTTCCCCGGGACAGGGGGTTGATGAGCAGTTCTTC.

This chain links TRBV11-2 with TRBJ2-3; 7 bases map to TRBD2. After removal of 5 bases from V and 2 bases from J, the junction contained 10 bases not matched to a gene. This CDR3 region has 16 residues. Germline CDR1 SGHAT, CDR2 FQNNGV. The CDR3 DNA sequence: TGTGCCAGCAGCCTCCTAGGGGACTACTACACAGATACGCAGTATTTT. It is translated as CASSLLGDYYTDTQYF.

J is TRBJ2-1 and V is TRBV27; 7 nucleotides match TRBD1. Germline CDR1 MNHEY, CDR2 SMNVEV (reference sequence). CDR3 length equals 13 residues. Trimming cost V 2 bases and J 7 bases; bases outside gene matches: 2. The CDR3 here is CASSLEGANEQFF. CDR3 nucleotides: TGTGCCAGCAGTTTAGAGGGGGCAAATGAGCAGTTCTTC.

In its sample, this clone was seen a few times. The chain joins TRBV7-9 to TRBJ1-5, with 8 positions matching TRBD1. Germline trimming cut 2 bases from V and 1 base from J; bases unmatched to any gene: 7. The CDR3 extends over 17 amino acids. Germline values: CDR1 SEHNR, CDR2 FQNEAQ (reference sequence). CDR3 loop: CASSLYLDRASNQPQHF. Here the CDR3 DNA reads TGTGCCAGCAGCTTATACCTGGACAGGGCAAGCAATCAGCCCCAGCATTTT.

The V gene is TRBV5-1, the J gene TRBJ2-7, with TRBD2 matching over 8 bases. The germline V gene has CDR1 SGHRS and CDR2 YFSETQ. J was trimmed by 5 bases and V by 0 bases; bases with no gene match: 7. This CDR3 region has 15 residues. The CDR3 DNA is TGCGCCAGCAGCTTGGTCGAGCGGGAGTACCACGAGCAGTACTTC. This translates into CASSLVEREYHEQYF.

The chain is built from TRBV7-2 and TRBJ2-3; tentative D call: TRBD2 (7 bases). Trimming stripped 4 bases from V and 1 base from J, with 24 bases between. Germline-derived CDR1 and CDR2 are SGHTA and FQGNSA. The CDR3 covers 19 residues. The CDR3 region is CASSSEGGRASGGTDTQYF. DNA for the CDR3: TGTGCCAGCAGCTCCGAGGGGGGGAGGGCGTCGGGAGGCACAGATACGCAGTATTTT. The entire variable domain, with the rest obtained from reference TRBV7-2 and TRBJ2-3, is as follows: GAGVSQSPSNKVTEKGKDVELRCDPISGHTALYWYRQSLGQGLEFLIYFQGNSAPDKSGLPSDRFSAERTGGSVSTLTIQRTQQEDSAVYLCASSSEGGRASGGTDTQYFGPGTRLTVL.

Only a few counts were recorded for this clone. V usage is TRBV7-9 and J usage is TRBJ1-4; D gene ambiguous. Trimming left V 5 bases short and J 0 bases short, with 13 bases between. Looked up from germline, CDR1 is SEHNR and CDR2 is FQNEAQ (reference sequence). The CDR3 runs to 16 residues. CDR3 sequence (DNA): TGTGCCAGCAGCCACCCCGAGGTGTCAACTAATGAAAAACTGTTTTTT. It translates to CASSHPEVSTNEKLFF.

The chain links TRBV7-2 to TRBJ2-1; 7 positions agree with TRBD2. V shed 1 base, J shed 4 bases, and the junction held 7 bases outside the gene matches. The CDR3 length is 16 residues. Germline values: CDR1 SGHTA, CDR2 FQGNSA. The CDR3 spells CASSLGPSGLYNEQFF. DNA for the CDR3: TGTGCCAGCAGCTTAGGTCCTAGCGGCCTTTACAATGAGCAGTTCTTC.